The present T cell receptor beta chain was sequenced within a study of cytotoxic CD8 clonotypes in ibrutinib-treated CLL. Findings and caveats of the study: Circulating CD8+ T-cell counts were tracked by baseline clonality, which exceeded that of age-matched healthy donors.

Notes on this clone: The antigen is undetermined.

This CDR3 spans 14 amino acids. V lost 0 bases, J lost 0 bases, and 6 bases lay in between. The V gene's germline CDR1 is LNHNV and CDR2 YYDKDF (reference sequence). A 1 in 200,000 to 1 in 1 million T cell depth was the sequencing target. Profiling relied on immunoSEQ multiplex PCR, and the TCRdb table lists in-frame clones only, not all of them. This sample has roughly 220,000 clones, with about four fifths found just once. The specimen comprised PBMCs, sampled after 12 months of ibrutinib treatment. The chain couples TRBV15 to TRBJ2-7; unclear D gene. The origin of this receptor is a human donor with chronic lymphocytic leukemia. CDR3 DNA: TGTGCCACCAGCAGAGAGGTGACCTCCTACGAGCAGTACTTC. Amino acids: CATSREVTSYEQYF.